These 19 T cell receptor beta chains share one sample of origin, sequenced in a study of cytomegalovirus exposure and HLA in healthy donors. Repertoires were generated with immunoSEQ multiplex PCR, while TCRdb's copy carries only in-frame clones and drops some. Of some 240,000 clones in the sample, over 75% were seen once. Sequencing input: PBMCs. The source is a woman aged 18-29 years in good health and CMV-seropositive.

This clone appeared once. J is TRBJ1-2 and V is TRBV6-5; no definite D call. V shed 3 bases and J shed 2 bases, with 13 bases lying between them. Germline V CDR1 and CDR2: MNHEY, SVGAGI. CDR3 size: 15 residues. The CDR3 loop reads CASSYSTSPNYGYTF. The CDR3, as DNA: TGTGCCAGCAGTTATAGCACCTCCCCAAACTATGGCTACACCTTC.

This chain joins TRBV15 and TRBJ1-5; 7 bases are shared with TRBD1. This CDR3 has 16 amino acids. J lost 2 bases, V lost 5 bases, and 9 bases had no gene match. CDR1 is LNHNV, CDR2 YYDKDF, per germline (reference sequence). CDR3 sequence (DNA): TGTGCCACCAGCTCCATGGCGGGACAGCGCAATCAGCCCCAGCATTTT. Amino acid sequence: CATSSMAGQRNQPQHF.

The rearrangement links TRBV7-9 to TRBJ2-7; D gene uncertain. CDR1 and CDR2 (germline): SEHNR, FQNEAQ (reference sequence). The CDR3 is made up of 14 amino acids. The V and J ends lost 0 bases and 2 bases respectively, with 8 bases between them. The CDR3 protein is CASSLAGEPYEQYF. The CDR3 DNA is TGTGCCAGCAGCTTAGCAGGAGAGCCCTACGAGCAGTACTTC.

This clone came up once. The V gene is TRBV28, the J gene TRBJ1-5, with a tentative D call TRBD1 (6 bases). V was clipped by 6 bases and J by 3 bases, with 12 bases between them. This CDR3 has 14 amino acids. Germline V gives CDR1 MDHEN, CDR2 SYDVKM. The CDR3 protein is CASRHRDNNQPQHF. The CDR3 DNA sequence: TGTGCCAGCAGACACAGGGATAACAATCAGCCCCAGCATTTT.

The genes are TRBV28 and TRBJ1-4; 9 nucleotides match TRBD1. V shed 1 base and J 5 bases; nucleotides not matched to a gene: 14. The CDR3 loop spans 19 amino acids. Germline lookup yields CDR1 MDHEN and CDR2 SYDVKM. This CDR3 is CASSLLGGPTGQGNEKLFF. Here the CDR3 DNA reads TGTGCCAGCAGTTTATTAGGAGGCCCAACGGGACAGGGAAATGAAAAACTGTTTTTT.

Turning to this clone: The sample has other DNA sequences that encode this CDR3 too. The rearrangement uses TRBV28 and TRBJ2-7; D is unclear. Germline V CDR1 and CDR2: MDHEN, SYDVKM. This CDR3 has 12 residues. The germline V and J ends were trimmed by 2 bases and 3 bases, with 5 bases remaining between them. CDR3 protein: CASSLGSYEQYF. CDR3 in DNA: TGTGCCAGCAGTTTAGGCAGCTACGAGCAGTACTTC.

The CDR3 here is CASSQQGRGANYGYTF. CDR3 nucleotides: TGTGCCAGCAGCCAACAGGGCCGGGGGGCTAACTATGGCTACACCTTC. The chain couples TRBV5-6 to TRBJ1-2; D is perhaps TRBD1 (6 bases). Looked up from germline, CDR1 is SGHDT and CDR2 is YYEEEE. Trimming removed 4 bases from V and 0 bases from J, with 16 bases in between. The CDR3 totals 16 residues.

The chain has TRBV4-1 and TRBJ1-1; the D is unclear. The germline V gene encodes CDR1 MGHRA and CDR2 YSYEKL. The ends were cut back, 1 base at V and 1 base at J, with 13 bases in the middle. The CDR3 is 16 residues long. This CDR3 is CASSQVGAGKNTEAFF. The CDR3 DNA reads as TGCGCCAGCAGCCAAGTAGGTGCGGGTAAGAACACTGAAGCTTTCTTT.

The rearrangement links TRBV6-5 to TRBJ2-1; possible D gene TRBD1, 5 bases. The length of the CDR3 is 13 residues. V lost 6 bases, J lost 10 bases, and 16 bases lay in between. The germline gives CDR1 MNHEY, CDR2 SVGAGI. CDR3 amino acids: CASRPRWGREQFF. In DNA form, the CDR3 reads TGTGCCAGCAGACCACGGTGGGGCAGAGAGCAGTTCTTC.

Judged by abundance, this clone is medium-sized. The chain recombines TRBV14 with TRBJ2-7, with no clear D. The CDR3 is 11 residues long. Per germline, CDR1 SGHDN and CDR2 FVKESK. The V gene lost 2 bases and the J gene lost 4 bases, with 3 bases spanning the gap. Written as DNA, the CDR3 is TGTGCCAGCAGCCAATCATACGAGCAGTACTTC. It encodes CASSQSYEQYF.

CDR3 amino acids: CASSVVGGSSGNTIYF. The CDR3 DNA reads TGTGCCAGCAGCGTAGTGGGGGGATCCTCTGGAAACACCATATATTTT. The rearrangement uses TRBV9 and TRBJ1-3, with D possibly matching TRBD1 (5 bases). V lost 0 bases to trimming and J lost 0 bases, with 10 bases between them. This CDR3 is built from 16 residues. Germline V gene data show CDR1 as SGDLS and CDR2 as YYNGEE.

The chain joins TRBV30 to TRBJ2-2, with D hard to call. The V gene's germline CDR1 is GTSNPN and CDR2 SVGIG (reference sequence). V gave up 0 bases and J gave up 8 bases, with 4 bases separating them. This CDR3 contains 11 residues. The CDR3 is CAWSVNGELFF. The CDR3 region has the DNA TGTGCCTGGAGTGTCAATGGGGAGCTGTTTTTT.

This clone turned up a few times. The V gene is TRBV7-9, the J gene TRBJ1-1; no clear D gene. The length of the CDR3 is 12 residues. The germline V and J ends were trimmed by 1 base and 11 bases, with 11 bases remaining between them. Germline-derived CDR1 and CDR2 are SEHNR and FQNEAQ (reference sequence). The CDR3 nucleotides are TGTGCCAGCAGCTTAGGCCGCCTTGAGGCTTTCTTT. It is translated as CASSLGRLEAFF.

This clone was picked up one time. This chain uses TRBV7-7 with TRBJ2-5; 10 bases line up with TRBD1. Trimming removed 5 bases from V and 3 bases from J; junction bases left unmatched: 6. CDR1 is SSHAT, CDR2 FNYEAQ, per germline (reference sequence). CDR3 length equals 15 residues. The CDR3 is CASSLDRGREETQYF. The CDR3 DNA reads TGTGCCAGCAGCCTAGACAGGGGGCGGGAAGAGACCCAGTACTTC.

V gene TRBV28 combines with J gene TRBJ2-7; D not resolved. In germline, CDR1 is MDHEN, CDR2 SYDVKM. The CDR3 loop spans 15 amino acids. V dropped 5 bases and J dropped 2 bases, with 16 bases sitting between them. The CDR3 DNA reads TGTGCCAGCAGTGTCATCACCACTTCCACCTACGAGCAGTACTTC. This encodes CASSVITTSTYEQYF.

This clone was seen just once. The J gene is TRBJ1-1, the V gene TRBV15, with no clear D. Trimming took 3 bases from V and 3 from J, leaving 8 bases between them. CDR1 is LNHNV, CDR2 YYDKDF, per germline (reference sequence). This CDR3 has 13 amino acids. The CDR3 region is CATSRVQYTEAFF. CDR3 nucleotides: TGTGCCACCAGCAGGGTTCAGTACACTGAAGCTTTCTTT.

This CDR3 is CSALQGTSGYTF. The CDR3, as DNA: TGCAGCGCCCTACAGGGTACGAGTGGCTACACCTTC. V and J are TRBV29-1 and TRBJ1-2; maybe TRBD1 (6 bases). The germline V gene encodes CDR1 SQVTM and CDR2 ANQGSEA. CDR3 length equals 12 residues. V was trimmed by 7 bases and J by 7 bases, leaving 16 bases between them.

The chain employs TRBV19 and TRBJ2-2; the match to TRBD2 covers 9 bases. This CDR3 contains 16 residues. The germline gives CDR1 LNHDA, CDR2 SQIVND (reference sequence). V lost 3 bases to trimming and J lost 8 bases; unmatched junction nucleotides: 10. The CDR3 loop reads CASSMGLAAIKGELFF. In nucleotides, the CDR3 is TGTGCCAGTAGTATGGGACTAGCAGCTATAAAGGGGGAGCTGTTTTTT.

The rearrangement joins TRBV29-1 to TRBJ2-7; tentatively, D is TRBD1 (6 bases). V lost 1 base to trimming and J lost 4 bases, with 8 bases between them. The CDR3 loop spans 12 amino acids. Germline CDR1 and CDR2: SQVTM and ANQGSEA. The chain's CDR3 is CSVEGTAYEQYF. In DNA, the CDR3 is TGCAGCGTTGAAGGGACAGCATACGAGCAGTACTTC.